The 24 T cell receptor beta chains reported below all come from one sample, sequenced in a study of T cell responses to AZD1222 COVID-19 vaccine. The repertoire was sequenced with immunoSEQ multiplex PCR; TCRdb's copy has only in-frame clones and lacks some. This repertoire shows 150,000 to 200,000 clones, roughly 91% found once; its top ten account for roughly 2%. Sequences were derived from peripheral blood, sampled 28 days after the second AZD1222 dose. The receptors stem from an adult who received the AZD1222 COVID-19 vaccine.

The J gene is TRBJ1-5, the V gene TRBV2, with TRBD1 matching over 8 bases. The CDR3 sequence is 14 residues long. CDR1 and CDR2 from the germline V gene are SNHLY and FYNNEI. The V segment lost 4 bases and the J segment 11 bases; nucleotides outside the gene matches: 10. The CDR3 spells CASSGGTGRSAQHF. The CDR3 DNA reads TGTGCCAGCAGTGGGGGGACAGGCCGGTCGGCCCAGCATTTT.

CDR3 in DNA: TGTGCCAGCAGTTCCCCGGCGGCGGGGGGGTCGGCTTTCTTT. Translating gives CASSSPAAGGSAFF. The chain carries TRBV7-8 and TRBJ1-1, with a weak D call TRBD1 (5 bases). CDR1 and CDR2 from the germline V gene are SGHVS and FQNEAQ. The CDR3 consists of 14 residues. Deletions cut 6 bases from V and 11 bases from J, with 22 bases between.

This chain joins TRBV2 and TRBJ1-6; D not certain. V lost 2 bases and J 4 bases, leaving 12 bases between the germline ends. The CDR3 is 16 amino acids. Germline V gene data show CDR1 as SNHLY and CDR2 as FYNNEI. CDR3 bases: TGTGCCAGCAGTGAAAATGCGCAGATTTATAATTCACCCCTCCACTTT. Its protein product is CASSENAQIYNSPLHF.

The rearrangement uses TRBV6-5 and TRBJ1-1; D call uncertain. V lost 7 bases and J lost 5, with 8 bases in between. Germline V lookup: CDR1 MNHEY, CDR2 SVGAGI. The CDR3 sequence is 11 residues long. CDR3 sequence reads: CASNRGTEAFF. The CDR3, as DNA: TGTGCCAGCAACCGGGGTACTGAAGCTTTCTTT.

V and J are TRBV7-7 and TRBJ2-7; 7 nucleotides match TRBD1. J was trimmed by 3 bases and V by 5 bases; bases with no gene match: 7. The CDR3 runs 14 residues. The germline V gene has CDR1 SSHAT and CDR2 FNYEAQ (reference sequence). The CDR3 protein is CASSPRTGSYEQYF. CDR3 sequence (DNA): TGTGCCAGCAGCCCGAGGACAGGAAGCTACGAGCAGTACTTC.

The chain couples TRBV21-1 to TRBJ2-5; no check of the table's D call, TRBD2, against the DNA was made. TRBV21-1 constitutes a pseudogene. This CDR3 is 16 amino acids long. CDR3 bases: TGTGCCAGCAGCGCCGAGACTAGCGGGAAAGTGGAGACCCAGTACTTC. Amino acid sequence: CASSAETSGKVETQYF.

The chain is built from TRBV5-4 and TRBJ1-4; perhaps TRBD1 as D (5 bases). From germline, CDR1 is SGHNT and CDR2 YYREEE (reference sequence). V was shortened by 8 bases and J by 6 bases, with 17 bases between the two germline ends. The CDR3 runs 14 residues. CDR3: CASSPRGGDEKLFF. The CDR3, as DNA: TGTGCCAGTTCCCCTCGGGGAGGGGATGAAAAACTGTTTTTT. Based on the CDR3 plus reference TRBV5-4 and TRBJ1-4, the full variable domain is ETGVTQSPTHLIKTRGQQVTLRCSSQSGHNTVSWYQQALGQGPQFIFQYYREEENGRGNFPPRFSGLQFPNYSSELNVNALELDDSALYLCASSPRGGDEKLFFGSGTQLSVL.

The genes are TRBV2 and TRBJ2-3, with 8 bases fitting TRBD1. Germline V gene sequence: CDR1 SNHLY, CDR2 FYNNEI. With 5 bases clipped from V and 4 bases from J, the junction kept 2 bases outside the gene matches. This CDR3 spans 13 amino acids. Written as DNA, the CDR3 is TGTGCCAGCAGTCTGGACAGGGCAGATACGCAGTATTTT. It translates to CASSLDRADTQYF.

The rearrangement links TRBV29-1 to TRBJ2-3; 8 bases map to TRBD2. This CDR3 contains 15 residues. From germline, CDR1 is SQVTM and CDR2 ANQGSEA. Trimming at V came to 6 bases and at J to 1 base, leaving 9 bases not matched to a gene. CDR3 residues: CSVTTPAGGTDTQYF. In DNA, the CDR3 is TGCAGCGTGACTACTCCAGCGGGAGGCACAGATACGCAGTATTTT.

V gene TRBV9 combines with J gene TRBJ1-1; D is unclear. CDR1 is SGDLS, CDR2 YYNGEE, per germline. Trimming took off 0 bases at V and 2 bases at J, with 5 bases between the two ends. The CDR3 has 13 residues. CDR3 nucleotide sequence: TGTGCCAGCAGCGTAGGGAGTAACACTGAAGCTTTCTTT. Protein: CASSVGSNTEAFF.

The V gene is TRBV14, the J gene TRBJ1-4, with TRBD1 matching 9 bases. The CDR3 runs to 13 residues. Losses at the gene ends were 5 bases for V and 10 bases for J; bases not matched to a gene: 5. The V gene's germline CDR1 is SGHDN and CDR2 FVKESK. CDR3 DNA: TGTGCCAGCAGCACGGGACAGGGCTTAAAACTGTTTTTT. Its translation: CASSTGQGLKLFF.

This chain connects TRBV9 to TRBJ1-1, with 7 positions matching TRBD1. Germline loops: CDR1 SGDLS, CDR2 YYNGEE. CDR3 size: 15 residues. V shed 0 bases, J shed 5 bases, and the junction held 7 bases outside the gene matches. The CDR3 nucleotides read TGTGCCAGCAGCGTAGGGGGGACAGCTAAAACTGAAGCTTTCTTT. As protein: CASSVGGTAKTEAFF.

The J gene is TRBJ2-5, the V gene TRBV6-1, with TRBD1 matching 9 bases. The CDR3 extends over 17 amino acids. The V segment lost 2 bases and the J segment 5 bases; nucleotides outside the gene matches: 12. Germline V gene lookup returns CDR1 MNHNS and CDR2 SASEGT. Written as DNA, the CDR3 is TGTGCCAGCAGTGAAAGGCGAGGACAGGGGAATCGGGAGACCCAGTACTTC. Protein sequence: CASSERRGQGNRETQYF.

The chain has TRBV3-1 (or the pseudogene TRBV3-2) and TRBJ1-3; D is ambiguous. The CDR3 is 15 residues long. The germline V gene encodes CDR1 LGHDT and CDR2 YNNKEL (reference sequence). Trimming left V 4 bases short and J 0 bases short, with 10 bases between. The CDR3 loop reads CASSLGRPSGNTIYF. The CDR3 DNA follows: TGTGCCAGCAGCCTTGGGAGGCCCTCTGGAAACACCATATATTTT.

This sequence joins TRBV9 and TRBJ1-1; possible D gene TRBD1, 5 bases. The germline V and J ends were trimmed by 0 bases and 12 bases, with 15 bases remaining between them. Germline V CDR1 and CDR2: SGDLS, YYNGEE. The CDR3 spans 13 residues. The CDR3 nucleotides read TGTGCCAGCAGCGTAGATTCCCCAGGGACGACTTTCTTT. Amino acid sequence: CASSVDSPGTTFF.

The chain recombines TRBV7-6 with TRBJ1-6; D possibly corresponds to TRBD1 (5 bases). Germline V gene data show CDR1 as SGHVS and CDR2 as FNYEAQ. The CDR3 has 16 residues. Trimming left V 1 base short and J 8 bases short, with 15 bases between. This chain's CDR3 is CASSLVGAGTDSPLHF. The CDR3 bases are TGTGCCAGCAGCTTAGTCGGGGCTGGCACGGATTCACCCCTCCACTTT.

In the case of this clone: Other DNA sequences in this sample translate to the same CDR3. The chain links TRBV12-3 or TRBV12-4 to TRBJ1-3; no definite D call. Trimming cost V 3 bases and J 4 bases, with 7 bases left between them. This CDR3 has 13 residues. The CDR3 here is CASSFGSGNTIYF. In nucleotides, the CDR3 is TGTGCCAGCAGTTTCGGTTCGGGAAACACCATATATTTT.

The chain recombines TRBV30 with TRBJ2-3, with D unresolved. Per the germline V gene, CDR1 is GTSNPN and CDR2 is SVGIG (reference sequence). The CDR3 has 12 residues. V gave up 5 bases and J gave up 0 bases, with 6 bases separating them. In DNA, the CDR3 is TGTGCCTGGTCCCCTAGCACAGATACGCAGTATTTT. Protein product: CAWSPSTDTQYF.

This chain joins TRBV29-1 and TRBJ2-1; 10 positions match TRBD1. Germline V gene data show CDR1 as SQVTM and CDR2 as ANQGSEA. This CDR3 comprises 14 residues. The J segment lost 4 bases and the V segment lost 6 bases, leaving 6 bases of the junction unmatched. CDR3 DNA sequence: TGCAGCGTCATGGGACAGGGGACATACAATGAGCAGTTCTTC. Its protein is CSVMGQGTYNEQFF.

The gene calls are TRBV24-1 and TRBJ2-1; TRBD1 or TRBD2 may be the D gene (6 bases each). CDR1 is KGHDR, CDR2 SFDVKD, per germline. V was cut by 1 base and J by 5 bases, with 14 bases left in between. The CDR3 has 16 residues. In DNA form, the CDR3 reads TGTGCCACCAGTGATTTTCCCGGGGGCATGGACAATGAGCAGTTCTTC. Its protein is CATSDFPGGMDNEQFF.

About this clone: This same CDR3 is encoded by further DNA sequences in the sample. Here the CDR3 DNA reads TGTGCCAGCAGTTTGGGCGGTCAGCCCCAGCATTTT. Translation gives CASSLGGQPQHF. This chain links TRBV12-3 or TRBV12-4 with TRBJ1-5, with unresolved D. With 3 bases removed from V and 6 bases from J, the gap between germline ends came to 6 bases. The CDR3 loop spans 12 amino acids.

The chain links TRBV27 to TRBJ1-6, with D perhaps matching TRBD1 (6 bases). This CDR3 region has 15 residues. The V gene's germline CDR1 is MNHEY and CDR2 SMNVEV (reference sequence). Trimming left V 6 bases short and J 4 bases short, with 13 bases between. CDR3 protein: CASRPSTGYNSPLHF. DNA for the CDR3: TGTGCCAGCAGACCTTCGACAGGTTATAATTCACCCCTCCACTTT.

This sequence joins TRBV18 and TRBJ2-7, with 11 bases fitting TRBD1. Germline lookup yields CDR1 KGHSH and CDR2 LQKENI. This CDR3 is 15 amino acids long. Trimming took 3 bases from V and 6 from J; bases not matched to a gene: 7. CDR3 loop: CASSPGGQGGSEQYF. The CDR3, as DNA: TGTGCCAGCTCACCCGGGGGACAGGGGGGGTCCGAGCAGTACTTC.

The chain couples TRBV6-5 to TRBJ1-1, with D possibly being TRBD1 (6 bases). CDR3 length equals 14 residues. CDR1 is MNHEY and CDR2 is SVGAGI in the germline V gene. V dropped 2 bases and J dropped 4 bases, with 11 bases sitting between them. CDR3 in amino acids: CASSYQGLGTEAFF. The CDR3 DNA reads as TGTGCCAGCAGTTACCAGGGGTTGGGCACTGAAGCTTTCTTT.